The 17 T cell receptor beta chains presented below share a single source sample, sequenced in a study of blood T cells in healthy people across ages. A sample-barcoded 5' primer and a J-beta primer mix were used in a second PCR of about 6 to 12 cycles. TCRdb re-analysed the 5' RACE reads in MiXCR, keeping a single row per CDR3 protein. The data contain just under 900,000 distinct CDR3 sequences, 25% to 35% of them singletons. Material: blood. Every receptor here comes from a woman of 80 years or more in good health.

At least ten counts were recorded for this clonotype. The V and J genes are TRBV28 and TRBJ1-6; D not certain. This CDR3 contains 16 residues. In germline, CDR1 is MDHEN, CDR2 SYDVKM. Trimming removed 7 bases from V and 1 base from J, with 14 bases in between. Written as DNA, the CDR3 is TGTGCCAGCAAGGCAAGTTTTGGATCCTATAATTCACCCCTCCACTTT. This encodes CASKASFGSYNSPLHF.

The V gene is TRBV20-1, the J gene TRBJ2-3, with TRBD2 identical over 12 bases. The CDR3 contains 14 residues. Trimming removed 5 bases from V and 3 bases from J; junction bases left unmatched: 3. Per germline, CDR1 DFQATT and CDR2 SNEGSKA (reference sequence). The CDR3 coding sequence is TGCAGTGCTGCTAGCGGGGGGGGGACAGATACGCAGTATTTT. It specifies CSAASGGGTDTQYF.

This clonotype was seen a handful of times. The V gene is TRBV28, the J gene TRBJ1-4; no reliable D call. Per the germline V gene, CDR1 is MDHEN and CDR2 is SYDVKM. Trimming left V 3 bases short and J 0 bases short, with 17 bases between. The CDR3 consists of 18 residues. CDR3 DNA: TGTGCCAGCAGTTTTGTTTACGGCCGCGGGCCAACTAATGAAAAACTGTTTTTT. It translates to CASSFVYGRGPTNEKLFF.

As regards this clonotype: A read error is possible here, since a much larger clone lies one base away. V gene TRBV6-2 or TRBV6-3 combines with J gene TRBJ2-5, with D unclear. The V end lost 1 base, the J end lost 5 bases, and 8 bases lay between the germline ends. This CDR3 contains 13 residues. CDR1 and CDR2 (germline): MNHEY, SVGEGT. In DNA form, the CDR3 reads TGTGCCAGCAGTTACTTGGGCTGGGAGACCCAGTACTTC. Translated: CASSYLGWETQYF.

The chain employs TRBV4-2 and TRBJ2-7; 8 positions match TRBD2. The DNA end lines up better with TRBJ2-5; the J call may be wrong. The CDR3 spans 14 residues. Germline V gene data show CDR1 as LGHNA and CDR2 as YNFKEQ. In DNA, the CDR3 is TGTGCCAGCAGCCCCCCCGGTGCGGGGGGGACCCAGTACTTC. It yields the protein CASSPPGAGGTQYF.

This clonotype has a count of ten or more. A much larger clone sits a single nucleotide away, making a read error possible. The genes are TRBV7-2 and TRBJ2-1, with D perhaps TRBD2 (6 bases). The J call may be incorrect, as the DNA end agrees better with TRBJ2-7. Germline loops: CDR1 SGHTA, CDR2 FQGNSA. The CDR3 is made up of 17 amino acids. For the CDR3, the DNA is TGTGCCAGCAGCAAATATAGCGGTCCTAGCTCCTACAATGAGCAGTACTTC. Protein sequence: CASSKYSGPSSYNEQYF.

This clonotype was recorded many times. The V gene is TRBV28, the J gene TRBJ2-5; 9 bases are a match to TRBD2. Germline CDR1 MDHEN, CDR2 SYDVKM. Unmatched junction bases numbered 6, after V lost 3 bases and J lost 1 base. The CDR3 spans 16 residues. This CDR3 is CASSFGTSRVQETQYF. The DNA for the CDR3 is TGTGCCAGCAGTTTCGGGACTAGCCGGGTCCAAGAGACCCAGTACTTC.

This clonotype was seen only once. This chain joins TRBV7-9 and TRBJ2-1, with D perhaps given as TRBD1 or TRBD2 (5 bases each). The CDR3 runs 17 residues. Trimming stripped 5 bases from V and 0 bases from J, with 17 bases between. Germline CDR1 SEHNR, CDR2 FQNEAQ (reference sequence). The CDR3 is CASSPSGWQGSYNEQFF. The CDR3 DNA reads TGTGCCAGCAGCCCCTCGGGGTGGCAGGGCTCCTACAATGAGCAGTTCTTC.

Details on this clonotype: This could be a read error, since a much larger clone is one nucleotide away. V and J are TRBV11-3 and TRBJ2-7; 7 bases map to TRBD2. This CDR3 region has 17 residues. Germline V gene lookup returns CDR1 SGHNT and CDR2 YENEEA. This CDR3 reads CTSSLPRGVRFSYEQYF. For the CDR3, the DNA is TGTACCAGCAGCTTACCTCGGGGGGTTAGGTTCTCCTACGAGCAGTACTTC.

This clonotype was seen at least ten times. The V and J genes are TRBV7-2 and TRBJ2-5, with D tentatively TRBD2 (6 bases). Germline CDR1 SGHTA, CDR2 FQGNSA. With 2 bases removed from V and 1 base from J, the gap between germline ends came to 14 bases. The CDR3 consists of 16 residues. CDR3 nucleotides: TGTGCCAGCAGCTTATCCAAGGGACTGATCCAAGAGACCCAGTACTTC. Protein sequence: CASSLSKGLIQETQYF.

The count of this clonotype is one. A read error is possible here, since a much larger clone lies one base away. V and J are TRBV6-2 or TRBV6-3 and TRBJ2-7, with 11 bases fitting TRBD2. The CDR3 runs 17 residues. Germline loops: CDR1 MNHEY, CDR2 SVGEGT. The CDR3: CAGSALAGGPDSYEQYF. Written as DNA, the CDR3 is TGTGCCGGCAGCGCGCTAGCGGGGGGTCCGGACTCCTACGAGCAGTACTTC.

This clonotype occurred a few times. This chain connects TRBV10-3 to TRBJ1-1; the D is unclear. Looked up from germline, CDR1 is ENHRY and CDR2 is SYGVKD. V lost 6 bases, J lost 0 bases, and 14 bases lay in between. This CDR3 has 15 residues. Written as DNA, the CDR3 is TGTGCCATCAGAGGTCCTGGTGGGCTGAACACTGAAGCTTTCTTT. This codes for CAIRGPGGLNTEAFF.

In regard to this clonotype: A single base separates this from a much larger clone, so it may be a read error. The chain recombines TRBV20-1 with TRBJ2-1; D remains ambiguous. V lost 6 bases to trimming and J lost 0 bases, with 12 bases between them. This CDR3 is built from 14 residues. Germline V CDR1 and CDR2: DFQATT, SNEGSKA (reference sequence). The CDR3: CSAPTANSYNEQFF. DNA for the CDR3: TGCAGTGCCCCGACGGCTAACTCCTACAATGAGCAGTTCTTC.

This clonotype was picked up many times. The chain links TRBV20-1 to TRBJ1-4; D perhaps matches TRBD1 (5 bases). V was clipped by 1 base and J by 8 bases, with 14 bases between them. The CDR3 runs 14 residues. Germline CDR1 DFQATT, CDR2 SNEGSKA (reference sequence). CDR3 region: CSARGAGSGEKLFF. In DNA form, the CDR3 reads TGCAGTGCTAGAGGGGCAGGGTCAGGAGAAAAACTGTTTTTT.

This clonotype has only one observation. The chain links TRBV29-1 to TRBJ2-5; D unclear. This CDR3 region has 11 residues. V dropped 4 bases and J dropped 9 bases, with 12 bases sitting between them. The germline V gene encodes CDR1 SQVTM and CDR2 ANQGSEA. CDR3 in DNA: TGCAGCGTTGGGCCCTGTGAGGCCCAGTACTTC. Translation: CSVGPCEAQYF. Variable domain in full (rest from reference TRBV29-1 and TRBJ2-5): SAVISQKPSRDICQRGTSLTIQCQVDSQVTMMFWYRQQPGQSLTLIATANQGSEATYESGFVIDKFPISRPNLTFSTLTVSNMSPEDSSIYLCSVGPCEAQYFGPGTRLLVL.

DNA for the CDR3: TGCGCCAGCAGCGATTTAGGGGTGGGAGAAAAACTGTTTTTT. It is translated as CASSDLGVGEKLFF. The chain uses TRBV5-1 and TRBJ1-4; D possibly corresponds to TRBD1 (5 bases). V lost 4 bases, J lost 8 bases, and 15 bases lay in between. Germline assignment: CDR1 SGHRS and CDR2 YFSETQ. The CDR3 runs 14 residues.

The rearrangement joins TRBV9 to TRBJ2-3; D remains unclear. V dropped 0 bases and J dropped 1 base, with 15 bases sitting between them. The CDR3 is made up of 17 amino acids. Germline CDR1 SGDLS, CDR2 YYNGEE. CDR3 amino acids: CASSVGVSGTGTDTQYF. DNA of the CDR3: TGTGCCAGCAGCGTAGGAGTTAGTGGTACCGGCACAGATACGCAGTATTTT. Using reference TRBV9 and TRBJ2-3 for the parts outside the CDR3, the full variable domain is DSGVTQTPKHLITATGQRVTLRCSPRSGDLSVYWYQQSLDQGLQFLIQYYNGEERAKGNILERFSAQQFPDLHSELNLSSLELGDSALYFCASSVGVSGTGTDTQYFGPGTRLTVL.